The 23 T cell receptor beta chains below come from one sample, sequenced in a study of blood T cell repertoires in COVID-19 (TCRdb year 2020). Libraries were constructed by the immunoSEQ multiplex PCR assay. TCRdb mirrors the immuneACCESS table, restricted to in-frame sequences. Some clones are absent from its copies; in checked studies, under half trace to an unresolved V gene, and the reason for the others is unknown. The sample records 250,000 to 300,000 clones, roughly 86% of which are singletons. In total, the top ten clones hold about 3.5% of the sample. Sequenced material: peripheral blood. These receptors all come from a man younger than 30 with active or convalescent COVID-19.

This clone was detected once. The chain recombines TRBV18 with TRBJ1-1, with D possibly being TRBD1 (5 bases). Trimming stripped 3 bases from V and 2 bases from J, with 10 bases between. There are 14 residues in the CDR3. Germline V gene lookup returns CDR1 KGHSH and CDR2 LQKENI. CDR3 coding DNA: TGTGCCAGCTCACCGCAGGGTGGAAACACTGAAGCTTTCTTT. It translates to CASSPQGGNTEAFF.

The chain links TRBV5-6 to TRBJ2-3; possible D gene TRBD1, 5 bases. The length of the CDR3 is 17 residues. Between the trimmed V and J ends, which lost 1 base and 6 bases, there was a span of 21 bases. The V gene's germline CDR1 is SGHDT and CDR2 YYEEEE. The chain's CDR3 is CASSLYYDSLAVDTQYF. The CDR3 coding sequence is TGTGCCAGCAGCTTGTACTATGACAGTCTGGCGGTTGATACGCAGTATTTT.

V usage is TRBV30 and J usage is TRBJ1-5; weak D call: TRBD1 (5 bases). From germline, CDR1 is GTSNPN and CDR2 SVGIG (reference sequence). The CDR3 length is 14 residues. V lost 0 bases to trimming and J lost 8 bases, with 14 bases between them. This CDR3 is CAWSVTGGLEPQHF. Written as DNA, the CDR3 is TGTGCCTGGAGTGTAACTGGGGGGTTGGAGCCCCAGCATTTT.

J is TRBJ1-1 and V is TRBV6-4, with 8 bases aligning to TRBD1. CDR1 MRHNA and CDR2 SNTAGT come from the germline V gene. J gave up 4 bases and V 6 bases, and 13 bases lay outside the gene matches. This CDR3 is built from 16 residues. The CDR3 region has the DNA TGTGCCAGCAGCCAGTCAGGGGGCCTTAAGGCCACTGAAGCTTTCTTT. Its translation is CASSQSGGLKATEAFF.

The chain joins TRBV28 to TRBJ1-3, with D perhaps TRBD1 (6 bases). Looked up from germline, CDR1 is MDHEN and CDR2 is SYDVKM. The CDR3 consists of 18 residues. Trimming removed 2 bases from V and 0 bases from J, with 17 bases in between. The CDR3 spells CASSLTTGTPRSGNTIYF. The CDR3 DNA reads TGTGCCAGCAGTTTAACAACCGGGACACCTCGCTCTGGAAACACCATATATTTT.

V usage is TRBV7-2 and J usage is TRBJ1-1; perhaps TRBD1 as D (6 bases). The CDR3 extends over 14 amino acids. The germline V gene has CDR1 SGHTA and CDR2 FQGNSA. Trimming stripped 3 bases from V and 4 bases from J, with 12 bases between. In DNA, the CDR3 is TGTGCCAGCAGCTTGGGACAATATCCCACTGAAGCTTTCTTT. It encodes CASSLGQYPTEAFF.

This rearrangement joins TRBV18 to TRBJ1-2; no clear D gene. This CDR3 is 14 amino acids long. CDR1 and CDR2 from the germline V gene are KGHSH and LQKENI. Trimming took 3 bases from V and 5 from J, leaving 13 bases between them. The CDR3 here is CASSPAGADYGYTF. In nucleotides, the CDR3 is TGTGCCAGCTCACCGGCGGGCGCGGATTATGGCTACACCTTC. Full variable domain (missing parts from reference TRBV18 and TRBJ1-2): NAGVMQNPRHLVRRRGQEARLRCSPMKGHSHVYWYRQLPEEGLKFMVYLQKENIIDESGMPKERFSAEFPKEGPSILRIQQVVRGDSAAYFCASSPAGADYGYTFGSGTRLTVV.

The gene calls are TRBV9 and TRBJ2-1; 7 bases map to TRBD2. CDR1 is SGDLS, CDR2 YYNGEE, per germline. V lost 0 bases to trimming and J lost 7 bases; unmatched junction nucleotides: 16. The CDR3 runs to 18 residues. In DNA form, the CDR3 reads TGTGCCAGCAGCGTAGACACGGGTGTGGCGGGAGTGTTAAATGAGCAGTTCTTC. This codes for CASSVDTGVAGVLNEQFF.

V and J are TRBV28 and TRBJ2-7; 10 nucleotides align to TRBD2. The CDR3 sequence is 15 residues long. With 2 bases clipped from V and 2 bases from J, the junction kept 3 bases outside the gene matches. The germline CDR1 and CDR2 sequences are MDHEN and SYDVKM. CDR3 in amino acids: CASSLALAGAYEQYF. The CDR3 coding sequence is TGTGCCAGCAGTTTAGCTCTAGCGGGGGCCTACGAGCAGTACTTC.

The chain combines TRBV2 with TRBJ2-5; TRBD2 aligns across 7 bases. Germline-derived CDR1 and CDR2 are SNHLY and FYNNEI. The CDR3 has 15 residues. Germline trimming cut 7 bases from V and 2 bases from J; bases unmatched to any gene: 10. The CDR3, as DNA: TGTGCCAGCACCAGGGAAAGCGGGGCTCAAGAGACCCAGTACTTC. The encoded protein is CASTRESGAQETQYF.

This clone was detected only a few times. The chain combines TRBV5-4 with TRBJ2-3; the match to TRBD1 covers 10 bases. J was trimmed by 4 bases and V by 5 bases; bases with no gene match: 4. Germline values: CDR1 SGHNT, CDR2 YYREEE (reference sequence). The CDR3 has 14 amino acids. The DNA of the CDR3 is TGTGCCAGCAGGAGGGGACAGGGGTCAGATACGCAGTATTTT. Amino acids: CASRRGQGSDTQYF.

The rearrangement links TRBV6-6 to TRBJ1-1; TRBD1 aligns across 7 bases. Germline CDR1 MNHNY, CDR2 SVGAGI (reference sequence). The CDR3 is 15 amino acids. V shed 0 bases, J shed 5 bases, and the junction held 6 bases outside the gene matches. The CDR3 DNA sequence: TGTGCCAGCAGTTACTCTCGACAGGGAAGGACTGAAGCTTTCTTT. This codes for CASSYSRQGRTEAFF.

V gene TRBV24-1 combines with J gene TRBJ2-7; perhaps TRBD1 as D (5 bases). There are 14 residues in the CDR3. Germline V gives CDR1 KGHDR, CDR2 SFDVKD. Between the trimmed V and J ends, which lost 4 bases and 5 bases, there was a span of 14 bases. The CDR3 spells CATSDYMTAHEQYF. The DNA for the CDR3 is TGTGCCACCAGTGACTACATGACAGCGCACGAGCAGTACTTC.

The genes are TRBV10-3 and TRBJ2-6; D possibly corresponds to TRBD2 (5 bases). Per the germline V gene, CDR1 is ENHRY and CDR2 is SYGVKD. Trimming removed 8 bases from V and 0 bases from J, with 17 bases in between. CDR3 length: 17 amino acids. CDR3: CAIGPGSGISGANVLTF. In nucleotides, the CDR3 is TGTGCCATCGGTCCGGGAAGTGGCATCTCTGGGGCCAACGTCCTGACTTTC.

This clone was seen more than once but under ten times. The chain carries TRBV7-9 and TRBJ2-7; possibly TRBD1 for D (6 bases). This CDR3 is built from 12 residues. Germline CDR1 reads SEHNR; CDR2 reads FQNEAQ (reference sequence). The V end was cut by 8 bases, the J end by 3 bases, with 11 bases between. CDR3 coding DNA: TGTGCCAGCGGTAGGACAGACTACGAGCAGTACTTC. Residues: CASGRTDYEQYF. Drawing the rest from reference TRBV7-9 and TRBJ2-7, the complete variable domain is DTGVSQNPRHKITKRGQNVTFRCDPISEHNRLYWYRQTLGQGPEFLTYFQNEAQLEKSRLLSDRFSAERPKGSFSTLEIQRTEQGDSAMYLCASGRTDYEQYFGPGTRLTVT.

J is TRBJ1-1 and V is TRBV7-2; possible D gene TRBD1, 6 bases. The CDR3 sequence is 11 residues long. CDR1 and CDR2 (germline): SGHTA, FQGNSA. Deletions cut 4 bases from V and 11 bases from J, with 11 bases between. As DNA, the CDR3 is TGTGCCAGCAGCTGGGGGCTACTGGCTTTCTTT. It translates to CASSWGLLAFF.

CDR3 residues: CASSLGTGRITDTQYF. The DNA of the CDR3 is TGCGCCAGCAGCTTAGGGACAGGGAGGATTACAGATACGCAGTATTTT. V and J are TRBV5-1 and TRBJ2-3; 9 nucleotides align to TRBD1. Germline-derived CDR1 and CDR2 are SGHRS and YFSETQ. V shed 2 bases, J shed 3 bases, and the junction held 7 bases outside the gene matches. CDR3 length: 16 amino acids. Drawing the rest from reference TRBV5-1 and TRBJ2-3, the complete variable domain is KAGVTQTPRYLIKTRGQQVTLSCSPISGHRSVSWYQQTPGQGLQFLFEYFSETQRNKGNFPGRFSGRQFSNSRSEMNVSTLELGDSALYLCASSLGTGRITDTQYFGPGTRLTVL.

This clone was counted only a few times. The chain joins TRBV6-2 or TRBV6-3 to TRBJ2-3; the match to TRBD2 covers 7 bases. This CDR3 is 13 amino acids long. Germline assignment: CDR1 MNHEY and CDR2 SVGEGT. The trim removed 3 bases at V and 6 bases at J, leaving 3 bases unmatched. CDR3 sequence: CASSYPSGDTQYF. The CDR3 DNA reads TGTGCCAGCAGTTATCCTAGCGGTGATACGCAGTATTTT.

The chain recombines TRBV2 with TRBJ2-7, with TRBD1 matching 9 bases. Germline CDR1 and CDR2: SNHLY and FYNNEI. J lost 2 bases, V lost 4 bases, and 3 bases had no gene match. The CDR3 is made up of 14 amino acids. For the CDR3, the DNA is TGTGCCAGCAGTGTGGACAGGGGCCCCTACGAGCAGTACTTC. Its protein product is CASSVDRGPYEQYF.

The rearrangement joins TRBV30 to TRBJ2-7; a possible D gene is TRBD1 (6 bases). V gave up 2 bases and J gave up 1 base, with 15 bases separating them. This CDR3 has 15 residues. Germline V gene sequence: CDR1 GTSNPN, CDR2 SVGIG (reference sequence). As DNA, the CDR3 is TGTGCCTGGAGTACGTTGGCCAGGGGATCCTACGAGCAGTACTTC. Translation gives CAWSTLARGSYEQYF.

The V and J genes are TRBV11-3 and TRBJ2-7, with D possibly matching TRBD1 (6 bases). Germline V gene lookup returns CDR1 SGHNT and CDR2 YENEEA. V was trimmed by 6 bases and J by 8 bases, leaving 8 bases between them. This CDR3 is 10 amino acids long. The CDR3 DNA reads TGTGCCAGCAGTGGGGACAAGCAGTACTTC. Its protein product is CASSGDKQYF.

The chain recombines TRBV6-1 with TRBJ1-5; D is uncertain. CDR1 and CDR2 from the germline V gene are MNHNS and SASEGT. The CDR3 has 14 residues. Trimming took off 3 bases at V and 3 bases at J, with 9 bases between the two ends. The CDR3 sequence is CASSDSVSNQPQHF. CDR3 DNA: TGTGCCAGCAGTGATAGCGTTTCCAATCAGCCCCAGCATTTT.

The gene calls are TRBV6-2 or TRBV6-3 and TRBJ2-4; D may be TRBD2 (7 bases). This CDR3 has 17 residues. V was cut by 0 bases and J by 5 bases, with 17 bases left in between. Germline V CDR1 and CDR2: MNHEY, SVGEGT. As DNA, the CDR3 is TGTGCCAGCAGTTACTCGATAGGGGGGGCCGGCCAAAACATTCAGTACTTC. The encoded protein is CASSYSIGGAGQNIQYF.